This T cell receptor (beta chain) was profiled in a study of siplizumab effects on memory and regulatory T cells (dated by TCRdb to between 2017 and 2020). About the full investigation: The study examined how the anti-CD2 antibody siplizumab affects alloreactive T-cell subsets in allogeneic mixed lymphocyte reactions built from human PBMCs.

Notes on this clone: Its antigen remains undetermined. No much larger clonotype is one base removed from it; base qualities were not supplied.

The CDR3 contains 9 residues, cysteine and phenylalanine counted. Of the read, only the CDR3 DNA is kept; its 27 bases are in frame from base 1. The germline V gene yields MNHNS for CDR1 and SASEGT for CDR2. V gives up 4 bases and J gives up 7 bases, and the segment between their germline ends measures 1 base. Results the study describes overall, beyond this receptor: Among mappable alloreactive CD4+ clones, an average Treg-derived fraction of almost 70% was observed with siplizumab, compared with 25% to 30% in control reactions. About 75-96% of proliferating CD4+ or CD8+ clones could not be given a naive or memory phenotype. Whether proliferating Tregs from siplizumab cultures actually had suppressive function was not functionally confirmed. Siplizumab significantly reduced the cumulative frequency of alloreactive sequences traceable to unstimulated CD4+ memory T cells. Unstimulated naive T cells appeared more diverse than memory T cells, and naive cells seemed to contribute substantially to the alloresponse. Because sequences below about 10^-5 frequency were poorly captured, only a minor fraction of alloreactive clones could be mapped to unstimulated subsets.

To prepare the library, the immunoSEQ multiplex PCR assay was applied. Each sample had roughly 90,000 TCR templates assayed by the deep sequencing platform. Genomic DNA extracted from sorted T cells was used for TCRbeta CDR3 sequencing. The study's own analysis went as follows. Clonal analysis of TCRbeta CDR3 data was done in the R programming language. Alloreactive CD4+ and CD8+ clones were defined by comparing unstimulated samples with post-reaction CFSE-low samples. Regulatory or non-regulatory origin of alloreactive CD4+ clones was assigned by matching sequences to the sorted unstimulated Treg and non-Treg repertoires. TCRdb obtained this table from immuneACCESS and retained in-frame rearrangements with V and J assigned. These tables miss some clones; where compared with another copy, unresolved V genes account for less than half of the shortfall, and the remainder is unexplained. That table is the source of V, J and clone size, and D and trimming were worked out from the DNA. This sample gives roughly 26,000 clones in total; 84% of them show up just once. The leading ten clones occupy under 25% of the sample.

Additional sequencing covered unstimulated subsets from a few donor pairs, namely CD8+ effector memory, CD4+ naive, CD8+ TEMRA, CD4+ memory and CD8+ naive. Sorted unstimulated T cells and proliferating T cells recovered from mixed lymphocyte reactions underwent TCRbeta CDR3 sequencing. Fresh whole blood from nine to eleven HLA-typed healthy donors served as the source for isolating PBMCs. The sequence came from a human donor in good health. Sequencing was done on a sample of memory CD4+ T cells sorted from blood. The cell subset or site label of this sample denotes: unstimulated CD4+ memory T cells. The rearranged chain carries TRBV6-1 and TRBJ1-2, with the identity of the D gene unclear. The CDR3 region: CASSGGYTF. The nucleotides are TGTGCCAGCAGTGGTGGCTACACCTTC.